What follows describes a single T cell receptor (beta chain). The antigen it binds to is not known. A junction end diverges from the germline sequence, so it may reflect a read error. The data originate from a study of post-analysis software for immune sequencing data (dated by TCRdb to between 2015 and 2017). In the study overall: Relapsing-remitting, secondary progressive and progressive-relapsing multiple sclerosis were recorded as disease courses, and subtype annotation was lacking for some patients. The patient repertoires were compared against more than 10 previously published healthy control repertoires obtained from donors aged about 6 to 25 years. A subset of samples was prepared in parallel using single-end sample barcoding, then pooled and co-amplified after Illumina adapter ligation.

In the germline V gene, CDR1 corresponds to SGDLS and CDR2 to YYNGEE. Its CDR3 holds 15 amino acids, cysteine through phenylalanine. The entry retains the CDR3 DNA only, 45 bases that are in frame from base 1. The full study reports these points: Patients showed significantly higher frequencies than controls for about five TRBV segments, among them TRBV5-6, TRBV5-1 and TRBV20-1. Multiple sclerosis patients had significantly lower normalized Chao1 diversity than controls, a result that suggests substantial peripheral T-cell clonal expansion. The multiple sclerosis patient group was slightly younger than the control group. Direct clustering with F measure revealed strong co-clustering of samples prepared in the same batch, which led to a batch-effect correction.

Libraries came from PCR. The sample was run on an Illumina HiSeq 2500. Unique molecular identifiers were incorporated into TCR beta cDNA libraries to reduce PCR and sequencing biases. Roughly 0.5 million cDNA molecules were obtained per 1 to 10 million input T cells, so each molecule approximated one T cell. The patient libraries were prepared and sequenced with the same protocol used for the earlier healthy control dataset. Within a given batch, samples were prepared together, multiplexed and sequenced on the same HiSeq lane. Per the authors' processing: MIGEC handled the raw barcoded reads, throwing out single-read molecular identifier groups before consensus assembly and CDR3 extraction. Clonotype tables were post-analysed with VDJtools, normalizing diversity by down-sampling all datasets to the smallest sample size. Repertoire overlap clustering matched CDR3 amino acid but not nucleotide sequences to correct batch-related cross-sample contamination. Starting from the raw public reads, TCRdb applied fastp trimming at Q25, assembled clones with MiXCR and retained in-frame beta chains. Records with the same CDR3 protein are collapsed into one entry carrying the most frequent genes and DNA. These V and J calls originate from TCRdb's pipeline instead of the authors' own analysis. A total of around 500,000 distinct CDR3 sequences appear in this sample, 30% to 40% of them only once. Approximately 6% of the sample comes from the top ten.

TCR beta repertoires were profiled from peripheral blood of approximately 13 young patients with multiple sclerosis to demonstrate the VDJtools post-analysis software. The multiple sclerosis patients were children and adolescents between about 6 and 16 years of age. This chain joins TRBV9 to TRBJ2-1, with 12 bases aligning to TRBD2. This clonotype was sampled from a girl under 18 with multiple sclerosis. Sequencing was carried out using blood. The CDR3 loop reads CASSAGLAGYSEQFF. Here is the DNA: TGTGCCAGCAGCGCAGGACTAGCGGGGTACAGTGAGCAGTTCTTC.